The 15 T cell receptor beta chains below come from one sample, sequenced in a study of blood T cell repertoires in COVID-19. Measured with immunoSEQ multiplex PCR; TCRdb has only the in-frame clones, and not every one. This table has about 220,000 clones, 70% to 90% appearing once. The sequenced material came from PBMCs or T cells enriched from blood (not recorded which). The receptors were gathered from a woman aged 40 to 55 with acute COVID-19.

For the CDR3, the DNA is TGTGCCAGCAGCCATGGGGTTCGGGGCACTGAAGCTTTCTTT. Its protein is CASSHGVRGTEAFF. The chain links TRBV3-1 (or the pseudogene TRBV3-2) to TRBJ1-1; D is unclear. Looked up from germline, CDR1 is LGHDT and CDR2 is YNNKEL (reference sequence). This CDR3 is built from 14 residues. Trimming shortened V by 3 bases and J by 4 bases, and 12 bases separated the two germline ends.

V is TRBV3-1 (or the pseudogene TRBV3-2) and J is TRBJ2-1; possibly TRBD1 for D (5 bases). Germline V CDR1 and CDR2: LGHDT, YNNKEL (reference sequence). V lost 4 bases and J 10 bases, leaving 14 bases between the germline ends. CDR3 length equals 13 residues. The CDR3 reads CASSLKGAGEQFF. The CDR3 DNA is TGTGCCAGCAGCCTCAAAGGGGCAGGGGAGCAGTTCTTC.

V usage is TRBV5-1 and J usage is TRBJ1-2, with 11 bases matching TRBD1. Per germline, CDR1 SGHRS and CDR2 YFSETQ. The CDR3 runs 15 residues. The J segment lost 8 bases and the V segment lost 1 base, leaving 7 bases of the junction unmatched. The CDR3 DNA is TGCGCCAGCAGCTTGCAAGGACAGGGGGCGGCGGGCTACACCTTC. Translating gives CASSLQGQGAAGYTF.

The chain couples TRBV29-1 to TRBJ1-5; D might be TRBD1 (6 bases). The germline V gene encodes CDR1 SQVTM and CDR2 ANQGSEA. The length of the CDR3 is 13 residues. With 4 bases removed from V and 0 bases from J, the gap between germline ends came to 7 bases. CDR3 DNA: TGCAGCGTTGCACAGGGTAGCAATCAGCCCCAGCATTTT. This translates into CSVAQGSNQPQHF. Combining the CDR3 with reference TRBV29-1 and TRBJ1-5 gives the whole variable domain SAVISQKPSRDICQRGTSLTIQCQVDSQVTMMFWYRQQPGQSLTLIATANQGSEATYESGFVIDKFPISRPNLTFSTLTVSNMSPEDSSIYLCSVAQGSNQPQHFGDGTRLSIL.

Concerning this clone itself: Germline is not matched at one junction end, which may reflect a read error. V and J are TRBV7-7 and TRBJ2-1, with D perhaps TRBD2 (6 bases). There are 13 residues in the CDR3. In germline, CDR1 is SSHAT, CDR2 FNYEAQ (reference sequence). This CDR3 reads CASSGQSGSEQFF. CDR3 sequence (DNA): TGTGCTAGCAGCGGGCAGAGCGGTAGTGAGCAGTTCTTC.

The rearrangement links TRBV12-5 to TRBJ1-2; D uncertain. The CDR3 consists of 13 residues. The germline V gene encodes CDR1 LGHNT and CDR2 FRNRAP. Trimming took off 7 bases at V and 5 bases at J, with 14 bases between the two ends. For the CDR3, the DNA is TGTGCTAGTGCGGAGGGCATAGGGTATGGCTACACCTTC. Translation: CASAEGIGYGYTF.

The chain joins TRBV27 to TRBJ1-1, with TRBD1 as a possible D gene (6 bases). V gave up 2 bases and J gave up 13 bases, with 17 bases separating them. Germline loops: CDR1 MNHEY, CDR2 SMNVEV (reference sequence). The CDR3 consists of 13 residues. The CDR3 DNA follows: TGTGCCAGCAGTTTAGAATACCGGGGACACCTTTTCTTT. It codes for CASSLEYRGHLFF.

The gene calls are TRBV28 and TRBJ1-6; TRBD1 matches 10 bases. The CDR3 loop spans 16 amino acids. V dropped 1 base and J dropped 12; count of bases not matched to a gene: 9. CDR1 is MDHEN, CDR2 SYDVKM, per germline. CDR3 bases: TGTGCCAGCAGTTTATCACCGGGACAGGGGAGGAAACCCCTCCACTTT. Its protein is CASSLSPGQGRKPLHF.

The chain couples TRBV5-5 to TRBJ2-5, with TRBD1 matching over 7 bases. Trimming removed 4 bases from V and 4 bases from J; junction bases left unmatched: 10. The CDR3 length is 15 residues. Germline V gene data show CDR1 as SGHKS and CDR2 as YYEKEE (reference sequence). CDR3 amino acids: CASSKDRSRGETQYF. For the CDR3, the DNA is TGTGCCAGCAGCAAGGACAGGTCCCGTGGAGAGACCCAGTACTTC.

This clone turned up a few times. The CDR3 region is CASRSGQAYGYTF. CDR3 nucleotides: TGTGCCAGCAGGTCCGGACAGGCCTATGGCTACACCTTC. The gene calls are TRBV6-5 and TRBJ1-2; 7 positions match TRBD1. After removal of 6 bases from V and 4 bases from J, the junction contained 5 bases not matched to a gene. The CDR3 loop spans 13 amino acids. Germline V CDR1 and CDR2: MNHEY, SVGAGI.

V usage is TRBV19 and J usage is TRBJ1-5; D may be TRBD1 (6 bases). V lost 9 bases and J lost 5, with 14 bases in between. The CDR3 runs to 13 residues. Per germline, CDR1 LNHDA and CDR2 SQIVND (reference sequence). The CDR3 coding sequence is TGTGCCAGCCGAACAGGGACGGATCAGCCCCAGCATTTT. Encoded protein: CASRTGTDQPQHF.

Here the CDR3 DNA reads TGTGCCAGCAGCTTATGGGTAGCGGGAGTGGATACGCAGTATTTT. Its protein product is CASSLWVAGVDTQYF. This chain joins TRBV7-9 and TRBJ2-3; 9 bases are shared with TRBD2. Germline lookup yields CDR1 SEHNR and CDR2 FQNEAQ (reference sequence). The CDR3 runs 15 residues. Germline trimming cut 2 bases from V and 6 bases from J; bases unmatched to any gene: 6.

The chain carries TRBV24-1 and TRBJ1-2; no definite D call. This CDR3 comprises 15 residues. Germline CDR1 KGHDR, CDR2 SFDVKD. V lost 3 bases and J lost 3, with 13 bases in between. The CDR3 DNA reads TGTGCCACCAGTGATCCTCGGCCAGGCGACTATGGCTACACCTTC. Encoded protein: CATSDPRPGDYGYTF.

The chain recombines TRBV5-1 with TRBJ2-1, with 9 positions matching TRBD1. The germline V gene has CDR1 SGHRS and CDR2 YFSETQ. V gave up 4 bases and J gave up 8 bases; unmatched junction bases: 10. This CDR3 comprises 15 residues. The chain's CDR3 is CASSPRQGERHEQFF. The CDR3 nucleotides read TGCGCCAGCAGCCCCAGACAGGGGGAACGACATGAGCAGTTCTTC. Variable domain in full (rest from reference TRBV5-1 and TRBJ2-1): KAGVTQTPRYLIKTRGQQVTLSCSPISGHRSVSWYQQTPGQGLQFLFEYFSETQRNKGNFPGRFSGRQFSNSRSEMNVSTLELGDSALYLCASSPRQGERHEQFFGPGTRLTVL.

A single count supports this clone. The rearrangement uses TRBV20-1 and TRBJ2-3; 10 positions match TRBD2. The germline V gene has CDR1 DFQATT and CDR2 SNEGSKA (reference sequence). With V trimmed by 3 bases and J by 2 bases, 5 bases remained unmatched. The CDR3 is made up of 15 amino acids. The CDR3 protein is CSASLAGGITDTQYF. DNA of the CDR3: TGCAGTGCTAGTTTAGCGGGAGGAATCACAGATACGCAGTATTTT.